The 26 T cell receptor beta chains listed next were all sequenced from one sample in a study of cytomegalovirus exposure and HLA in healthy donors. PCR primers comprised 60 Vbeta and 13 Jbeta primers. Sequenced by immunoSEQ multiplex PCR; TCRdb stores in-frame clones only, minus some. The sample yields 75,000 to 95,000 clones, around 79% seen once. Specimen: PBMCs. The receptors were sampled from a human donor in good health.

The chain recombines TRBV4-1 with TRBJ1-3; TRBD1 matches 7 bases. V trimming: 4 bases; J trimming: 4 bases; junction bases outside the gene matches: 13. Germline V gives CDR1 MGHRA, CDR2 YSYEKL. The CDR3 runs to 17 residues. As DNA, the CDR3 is TGCGCCAGCAGCCGACAGGGTATTGTACTTCGAGGAAACACCATATATTTT. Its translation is CASSRQGIVLRGNTIYF.

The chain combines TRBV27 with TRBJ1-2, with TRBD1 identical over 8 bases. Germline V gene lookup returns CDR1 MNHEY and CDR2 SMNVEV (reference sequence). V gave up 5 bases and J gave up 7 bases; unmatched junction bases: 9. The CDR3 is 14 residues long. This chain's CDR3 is CASSAWTGLGGYTF. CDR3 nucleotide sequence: TGTGCCAGCAGTGCCTGGACAGGGTTGGGTGGCTACACCTTC.

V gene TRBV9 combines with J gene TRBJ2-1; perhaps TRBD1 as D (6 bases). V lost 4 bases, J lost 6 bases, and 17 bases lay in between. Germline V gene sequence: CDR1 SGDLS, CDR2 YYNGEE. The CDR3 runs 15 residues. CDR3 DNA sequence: TGTGCCAGCAGCCTCCGAGGGGGTTACCCCAATGAGCAGTTCTTC. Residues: CASSLRGGYPNEQFF.

The CDR3 region has the DNA TGTGCCTGGAGTGGATGGCCCTCACCCCTCCACTTT. It encodes CAWSGWPSPLHF. This chain joins TRBV30 and TRBJ1-6; D remains ambiguous. Per germline, CDR1 GTSNPN and CDR2 SVGIG (reference sequence). CDR3 size: 12 residues. V was clipped by 1 base and J by 10 bases, with 8 bases between them. Together with reference TRBV30 and TRBJ1-6, the CDR3 gives the full variable domain: SQTIHQWPATLVQPVGSPLSLECTVEGTSNPNLYWYRQAAGRGLQLLFYSVGIGQISSEVPQNLSASRPQDRQFILSSKKLLLSDSGFYLCAWSGWPSPLHFGNGTRLTVT.

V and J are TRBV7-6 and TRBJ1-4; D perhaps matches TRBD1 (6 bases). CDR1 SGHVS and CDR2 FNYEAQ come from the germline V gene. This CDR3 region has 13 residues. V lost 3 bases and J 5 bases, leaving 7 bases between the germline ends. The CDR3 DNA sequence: TGTGCCAGCAGCTTGGGGACAAATGAAAAACTGTTTTTT. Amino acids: CASSLGTNEKLFF.

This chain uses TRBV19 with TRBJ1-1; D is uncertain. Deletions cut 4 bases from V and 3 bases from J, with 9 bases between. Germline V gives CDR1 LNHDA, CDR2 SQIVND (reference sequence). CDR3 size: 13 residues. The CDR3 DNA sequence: TGTGCCAGTAGTAGTAGTACAGACACTGAAGCTTTCTTT. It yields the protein CASSSSTDTEAFF.

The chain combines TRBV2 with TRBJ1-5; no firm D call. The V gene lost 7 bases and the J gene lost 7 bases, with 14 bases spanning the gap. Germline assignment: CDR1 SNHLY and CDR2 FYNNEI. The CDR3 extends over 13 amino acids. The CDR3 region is CASNRAEGQPQHF. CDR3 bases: TGTGCCAGCAACAGAGCGGAAGGGCAGCCCCAGCATTTT.

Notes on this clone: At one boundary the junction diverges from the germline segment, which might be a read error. The CDR3 here is CAWSGTGDGYPF. In DNA, the CDR3 is TGTGCCTGGAGTGGGACAGGGGATGGCTACCCCTTC. The V call is TRBV30, the J call TRBJ1-2; TRBD1 matches 9 bases. CDR1 and CDR2 from the germline V gene are GTSNPN and SVGIG (reference sequence). The CDR3 is 12 residues long.

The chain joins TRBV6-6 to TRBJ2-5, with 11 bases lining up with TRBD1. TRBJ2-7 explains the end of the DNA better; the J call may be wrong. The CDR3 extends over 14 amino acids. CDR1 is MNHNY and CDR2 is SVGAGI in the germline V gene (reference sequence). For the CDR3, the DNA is TGTGCCAGCAGTACGGACAGGGGGCTGTACGAGCAGTACTTC. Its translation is CASSTDRGLYEQYF.

This chain's CDR3 is CASSYQEGGTGELFF. CDR3 bases: TGCGCCAGCAGCTACCAAGAGGGAGGCACCGGGGAGCTGTTTTTT. The genes are TRBV5-1 and TRBJ2-2; a weak D match, TRBD2 (6 bases). V lost 3 bases, J lost 4 bases, and 13 bases lay in between. This CDR3 is built from 15 residues. Germline values: CDR1 SGHRS, CDR2 YFSETQ.

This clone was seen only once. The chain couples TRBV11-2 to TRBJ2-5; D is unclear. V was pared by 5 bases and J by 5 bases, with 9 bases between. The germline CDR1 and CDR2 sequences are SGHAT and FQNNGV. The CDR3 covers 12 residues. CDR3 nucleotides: TGTGCCAGCAGCCTCCAGACTGAGACCCAGTACTTC. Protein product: CASSLQTETQYF.

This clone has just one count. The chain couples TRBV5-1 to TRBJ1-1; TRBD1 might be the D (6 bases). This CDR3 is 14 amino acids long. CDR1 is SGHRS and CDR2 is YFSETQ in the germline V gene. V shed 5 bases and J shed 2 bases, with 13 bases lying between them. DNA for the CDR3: TGCGCCAGCAGTAAGCAGACAGGTAACACTGAAGCTTTCTTT. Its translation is CASSKQTGNTEAFF.

CDR3: CASSRTSSPLETQYF. CDR3 DNA: TGTGCCAGCAGCCGGACATCCTCCCCGTTGGAGACCCAGTACTTC. The chain uses TRBV7-6 and TRBJ2-5; TRBD1 is a possible D gene (5 bases). The CDR3 consists of 15 residues. In germline, CDR1 is SGHVS, CDR2 FNYEAQ. Trimming pared 5 bases from V and 5 bases from J, leaving 18 bases between.

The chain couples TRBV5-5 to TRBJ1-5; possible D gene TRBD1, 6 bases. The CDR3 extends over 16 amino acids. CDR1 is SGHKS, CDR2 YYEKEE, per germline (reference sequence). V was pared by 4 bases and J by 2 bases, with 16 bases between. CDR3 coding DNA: TGTGCCAGCAGCCTCGCAAGGCCAGGGGGCAATCAGCCCCAGCATTTT. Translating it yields CASSLARPGGNQPQHF.

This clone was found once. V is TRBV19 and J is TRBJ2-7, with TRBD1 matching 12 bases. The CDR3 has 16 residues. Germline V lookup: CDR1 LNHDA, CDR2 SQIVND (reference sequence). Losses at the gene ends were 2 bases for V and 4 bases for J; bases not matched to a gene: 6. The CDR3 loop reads CASSILGTGGMYEQYF. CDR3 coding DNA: TGTGCCAGTAGTATACTCGGGACAGGGGGCATGTACGAGCAGTACTTC. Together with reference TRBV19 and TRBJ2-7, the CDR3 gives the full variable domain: DGGITQSPKYLFRKEGQNVTLSCEQNLNHDAMYWYRQDPGQGLRLIYYSQIVNDFQKGDIAEGYSVSREKKESFPLTVTSAQKNPTAFYLCASSILGTGGMYEQYFGPGTRLTVT.

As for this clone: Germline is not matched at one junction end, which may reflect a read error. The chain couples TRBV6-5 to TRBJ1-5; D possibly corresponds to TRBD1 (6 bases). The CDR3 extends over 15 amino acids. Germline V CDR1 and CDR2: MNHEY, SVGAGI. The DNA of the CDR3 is TGTGCCAGCAGTTATCTTGGGGGGGGGCTTGCGCCCCAGAATTTT. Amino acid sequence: CASSYLGGGLAPQNF.

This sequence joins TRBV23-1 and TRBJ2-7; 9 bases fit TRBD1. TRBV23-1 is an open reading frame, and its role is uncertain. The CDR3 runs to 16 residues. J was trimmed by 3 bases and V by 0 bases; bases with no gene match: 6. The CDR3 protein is CASSQSRGQGNYEQYF. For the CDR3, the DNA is TGCGCCAGCAGTCAATCGAGGGGACAGGGAAACTACGAGCAGTACTTC.

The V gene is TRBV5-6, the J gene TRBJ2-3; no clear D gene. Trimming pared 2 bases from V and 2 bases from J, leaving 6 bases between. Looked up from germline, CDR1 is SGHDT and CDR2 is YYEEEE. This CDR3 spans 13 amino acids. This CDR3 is CASSLSLTDTQYF. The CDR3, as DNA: TGTGCCAGCAGCTTATCCCTCACAGATACGCAGTATTTT. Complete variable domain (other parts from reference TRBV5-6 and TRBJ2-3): DAGVTQSPTHLIKTRGQQVTLRCSPKSGHDTVSWYQQALGQGPQFIFQYYEEEERQRGNFPDRFSGHQFPNYSSELNVNALLLGDSALYLCASSLSLTDTQYFGPGTRLTVL.

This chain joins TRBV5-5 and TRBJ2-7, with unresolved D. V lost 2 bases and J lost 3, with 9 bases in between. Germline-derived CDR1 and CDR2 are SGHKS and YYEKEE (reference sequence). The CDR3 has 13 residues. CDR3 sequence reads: CASSLNPNYEQYF. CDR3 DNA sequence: TGTGCCAGCAGCTTAAATCCCAACTACGAGCAGTACTTC.

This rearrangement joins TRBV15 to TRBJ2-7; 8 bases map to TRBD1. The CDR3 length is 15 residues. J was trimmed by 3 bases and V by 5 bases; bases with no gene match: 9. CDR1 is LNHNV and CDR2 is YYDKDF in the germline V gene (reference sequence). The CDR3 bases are TGTGCCACCAGCGCCCACCCTGGGACAGGCTACGAGCAGTACTTC. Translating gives CATSAHPGTGYEQYF.

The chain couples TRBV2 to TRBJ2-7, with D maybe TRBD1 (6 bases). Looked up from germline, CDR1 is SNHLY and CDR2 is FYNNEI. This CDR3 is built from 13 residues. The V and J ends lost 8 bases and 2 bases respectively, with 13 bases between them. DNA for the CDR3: TGTGCCAGCTTTAACGGACAGACCTACGAGCAGTACTTC. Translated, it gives CASFNGQTYEQYF.

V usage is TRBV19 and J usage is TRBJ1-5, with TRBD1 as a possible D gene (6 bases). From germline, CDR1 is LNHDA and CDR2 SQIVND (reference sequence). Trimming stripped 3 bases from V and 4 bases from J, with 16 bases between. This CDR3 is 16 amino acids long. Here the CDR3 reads CASSIRGAEGNQPQHF. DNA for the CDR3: TGTGCCAGTAGTATCCGGGGGGCAGAGGGAAATCAGCCCCAGCATTTT.

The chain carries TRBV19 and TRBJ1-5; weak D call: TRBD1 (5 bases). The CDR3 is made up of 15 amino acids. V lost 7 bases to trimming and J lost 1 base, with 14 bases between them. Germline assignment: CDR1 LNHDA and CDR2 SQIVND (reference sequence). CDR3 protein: CASTPRQGSNQPQHF. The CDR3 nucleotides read TGTGCCAGTACCCCGCGGCAGGGAAGCAATCAGCCCCAGCATTTT. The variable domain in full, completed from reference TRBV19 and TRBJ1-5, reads DGGITQSPKYLFRKEGQNVTLSCEQNLNHDAMYWYRQDPGQGLRLIYYSQIVNDFQKGDIAEGYSVSREKKESFPLTVTSAQKNPTAFYLCASTPRQGSNQPQHFGDGTRLSIL.

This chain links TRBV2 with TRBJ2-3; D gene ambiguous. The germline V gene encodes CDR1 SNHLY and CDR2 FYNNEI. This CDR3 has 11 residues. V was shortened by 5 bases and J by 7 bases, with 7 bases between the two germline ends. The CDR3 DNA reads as TGTGCCAGCAGTTACTCGAATACGCAGTATTTT. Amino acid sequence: CASSYSNTQYF.

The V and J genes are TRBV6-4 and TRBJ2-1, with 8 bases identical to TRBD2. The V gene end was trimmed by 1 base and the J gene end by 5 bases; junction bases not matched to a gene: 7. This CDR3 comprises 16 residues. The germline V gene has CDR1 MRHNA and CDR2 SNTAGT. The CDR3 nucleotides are TGTGCCAGCAGTGACTACGCCGGGGGGGCGGACAATGAGCAGTTCTTC. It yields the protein CASSDYAGGADNEQFF.

CDR3 in amino acids: CASSEFLRGSYNEQFF. The CDR3 bases are TGCGCCAGCAGTGAGTTTCTGAGGGGGTCCTACAATGAGCAGTTCTTC. The V call is TRBV10-1, the J call TRBJ2-1; tentatively, D is TRBD1 (6 bases). Germline loops: CDR1 WNHNN, CDR2 SYGVQD (reference sequence). Trimming removed 1 base from V and 1 base from J, with 11 bases in between. The CDR3 totals 16 residues.